One T cell receptor beta chain is described in this entry. The antigen remains undetermined. V lost 0 bases, J lost 3 bases, and 4 bases stayed unmatched. The CDR3 has 15 amino acids. The germline CDR1 and CDR2 sequences are SGHRS and YFSETQ. Among the donors, all were healthy bone marrow donors. This record belongs to a study of cytomegalovirus exposure and HLA in healthy donors. Study-wide background: A previous analysis identified 95 million to 140 million unique TCR beta sequences derived from 180 million or so T cells.

Whole-study results and caveats: Trimming of TCR beta V- and J-genes showed a link, identified in a later analysis, to a missense DCLRE1C variant.

The PCR employed 60 Vbeta primers together with 13 Jbeta primers. This table comes from immunoSEQ multiplex PCR, and its TCRdb copy is limited to in-frame clones, with some not included. Counted here are roughly 200,000 clones, approximately 80% occurring once; the ten biggest clones make up more than 0.5%. The sequenced material came from PBMCs. The sequence came from a woman in her forties or fifties in good health and CMV-seronegative. V usage is TRBV5-1 and J usage is TRBJ1-2; 8 positions agree with TRBD1. The CDR3 here is CASSLEPTGDYGYTF. The CDR3 bases are TGCGCCAGCAGCTTGGAGCCGACAGGGGACTATGGCTACACCTTC.